The 12 T cell receptor beta chains below come from one sample, sequenced in a study of graft-versus-host responses after intestinal transplantation. The assay was immunoSEQ multiplex PCR, and TCRdb's table has in-frame clones only and misses some. The table has approximately 100,000 clones, roughly 87% seen once. Their target antigens are unknown. This specimen was unstimulated CD4+ T cells sorted from spleen or lymph node cells, taken before intestinal transplant. Receptor source: a human donor who received an intestinal transplant.

This clone was recorded only once. The rearrangement joins TRBV5-1 to TRBJ1-3; D might be TRBD1 (5 bases). V was shortened by 0 bases and J by 2 bases, with 12 bases between the two germline ends. The CDR3 contains 16 residues. CDR1 and CDR2 from the germline V gene are SGHRS and YFSETQ. The CDR3 DNA sequence: TGCGCCAGCAGCTTGGTAGGGGCCCGACCTGGAAACACCATATATTTT. It translates to CASSLVGARPGNTIYF.

This rearrangement joins TRBV5-4 to TRBJ2-1; D might be TRBD1 (5 bases). The CDR3 covers 16 residues. CDR1 is SGHNT, CDR2 YYREEE, per germline (reference sequence). V dropped 0 bases and J dropped 0 bases, with 10 bases sitting between them. Here the CDR3 reads CASSLDRLYSYNEQFF. The CDR3 DNA follows: TGTGCCAGCAGCTTGGACAGGTTATACTCCTACAATGAGCAGTTCTTC.

The genes are TRBV18 and TRBJ1-2; unclear D gene. Germline V gene lookup returns CDR1 KGHSH and CDR2 LQKENI. V shed 0 bases and J shed 4 bases, with 9 bases lying between them. The CDR3 runs 14 residues. CDR3 bases: TGTGCCAGCTCACCACCGGATCAGTTCTATGGCTACACCTTC. Its translation is CASSPPDQFYGYTF.

The rearrangement links TRBV10-3 to TRBJ1-3; TRBD1 matches at 8 bases. V shed 2 bases and J 2 bases; nucleotides not matched to a gene: 5. Germline V CDR1 and CDR2: ENHRY, SYGVKD. The CDR3 has 16 amino acids. The CDR3 nucleotides are TGTGCCATCAGTGAGGGTGACAGGGGAGCTGGAAACACCATATATTTT. This translates into CAISEGDRGAGNTIYF.

The chain couples TRBV6-6 to TRBJ2-1; D not resolved. The CDR3 contains 15 residues. Trimming removed 4 bases at V and 2 bases at J, with 12 bases between. Per the germline V gene, CDR1 is MNHNY and CDR2 is SVGAGI (reference sequence). The chain's CDR3 is CASSLAVTTYNEQFF. In nucleotides, the CDR3 is TGTGCCAGCAGTTTGGCGGTCACAACCTACAATGAGCAGTTCTTC.

The chain links TRBV20-1 to TRBJ1-4, with unresolved D. The CDR3 has 11 residues. Trimming cost V 3 bases and J 5 bases, with 4 bases left between them. Germline values: CDR1 DFQATT, CDR2 SNEGSKA (reference sequence). The CDR3 region is CSARTNEKLFF. The CDR3 bases are TGCAGTGCTAGGACAAATGAAAAACTGTTTTTT.

This clone was seen a few times. This chain links TRBV10-1 with TRBJ2-7, with a possible D match to TRBD1 (5 bases). This CDR3 comprises 13 residues. From germline, CDR1 is WNHNN and CDR2 SYGVQD (reference sequence). The V end was cut by 10 bases, the J end by 6 bases, with 19 bases between. The CDR3 DNA sequence: TGCGCCACCAGCCGCTCCCAGGGAATCGAGCAGTACTTC. As protein: CATSRSQGIEQYF.

This clone was counted only a few times. CDR3 bases: TGTGCCAGCGGCAGGGTCTTATCTAGCGGGATGGTTAGGTACGAGCAGTACTTC. As protein: CASGRVLSSGMVRYEQYF. J is TRBJ2-7 and V is TRBV28, with TRBD2 matching 9 bases. The CDR3 spans 18 residues. After removal of 8 bases from V and 4 bases from J, the junction contained 21 bases not matched to a gene. Germline V CDR1 and CDR2: MDHEN, SYDVKM. Looking up the rest from reference TRBV28 and TRBJ2-7 gives the full variable domain: DVKVTQSSRYLVKRTGEKVFLECVQDMDHENMFWYRQDPGLGLRLIYFSYDVKMKEKGDIPEGYSVSREKKERFSLILESASTNQTSMYLCASGRVLSSGMVRYEQYFGPGTRLTVT.

J is TRBJ1-2 and V is TRBV30; 10 bases are shared with TRBD1. V shed 4 bases, J shed 8 bases, and the junction held 4 bases outside the gene matches. This CDR3 contains 12 residues. CDR1 is GTSNPN and CDR2 is SVGIG in the germline V gene (reference sequence). As DNA, the CDR3 is TGTGCCTGGACCCCGACAGGGGGCGGCTACACCTTC. Amino acid sequence: CAWTPTGGGYTF.

This chain joins TRBV6-6 and TRBJ1-1, with 9 nucleotides matching TRBD1. In germline, CDR1 is MNHNY, CDR2 SVGAGI (reference sequence). The CDR3 extends over 14 amino acids. V was clipped by 5 bases and J by 4 bases; unmatched bases: 5. CDR3 nucleotide sequence: TGTGCCAGCAGTGCCCAGACAGGGGGCACTGAAGCTTTCTTT. Its protein product is CASSAQTGGTEAFF.

J is TRBJ2-7 and V is TRBV6-6; D may be TRBD2 (6 bases). With 6 bases removed from V and 0 bases from J, the gap between germline ends came to 12 bases. This CDR3 contains 14 residues. Germline V gene data show CDR1 as MNHNY and CDR2 as SVGAGI (reference sequence). The CDR3 bases are TGTGCCAGCAGACCTGTCGGGGGCTCCTACGAGCAGTACTTC. The encoded protein is CASRPVGGSYEQYF.

The J gene is TRBJ2-1, the V gene TRBV7-3; 8 bases fit TRBD2. V shed 1 base, J shed 9 bases, and the junction held 14 bases outside the gene matches. There are 17 residues in the CDR3. Per the germline V gene, CDR1 is SGHTA and CDR2 is FQGTGA. The CDR3 bases are TGTGCCAGCAGCTTAAAAGGGAGCGGGAGTGGGGGCCGTGAGCAGTTCTTC. Encoded protein: CASSLKGSGSGGREQFF.